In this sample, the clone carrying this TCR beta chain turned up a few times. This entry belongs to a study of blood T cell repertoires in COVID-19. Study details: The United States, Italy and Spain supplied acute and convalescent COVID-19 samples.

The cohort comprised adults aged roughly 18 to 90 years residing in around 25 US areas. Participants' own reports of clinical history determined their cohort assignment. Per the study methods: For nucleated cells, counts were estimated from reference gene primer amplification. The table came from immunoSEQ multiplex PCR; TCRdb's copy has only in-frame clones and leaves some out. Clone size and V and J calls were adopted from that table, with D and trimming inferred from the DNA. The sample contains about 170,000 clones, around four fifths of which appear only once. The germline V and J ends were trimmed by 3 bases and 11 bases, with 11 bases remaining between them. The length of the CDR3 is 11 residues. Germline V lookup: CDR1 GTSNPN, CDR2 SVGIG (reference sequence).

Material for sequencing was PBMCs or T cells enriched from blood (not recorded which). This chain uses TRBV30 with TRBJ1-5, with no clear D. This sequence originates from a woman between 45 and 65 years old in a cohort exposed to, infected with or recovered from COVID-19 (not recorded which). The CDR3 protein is CAWSRGQSQHF. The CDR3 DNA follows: TGTGCCTGGAGCCGAGGGCAGTCCCAGCATTTT.